The sequence of this T cell receptor beta chain was determined in a study of control samples from healthy donors and cancer patients. Sequencing was performed with immunoSEQ multiplex PCR; in TCRdb, only in-frame clones are kept and a portion is missing. The table lists about 190,000 clones, roughly nine tenths of them singletons, with less than 2% in the top ten. V was trimmed by 4 bases and J by 3 bases, leaving 9 bases between them. Germline values: CDR1 SGHTA, CDR2 FQGTGA. This CDR3 is 14 amino acids long. This chain joins TRBV7-3 and TRBJ2-2; weak D call: TRBD1 (5 bases). The sequenced material came from blood. This clonotype was sampled from a man in his thirties or forties in good health. The CDR3 sequence: CASSSGQYTGELFF. CDR3 in DNA: TGTGCCAGCAGCTCCGGACAATACACCGGGGAGCTGTTTTTT.